This T cell receptor beta chain was recorded in a study of blood T cell repertoires in COVID-19. Study-wide context: Acute and convalescent COVID-19 samples came from the United States, Italy and Spain. The analysed material was cDNA or gDNA that came from T cells, B-cell-depleted T cells, or PBMCs.

Per the original methods: Nucleated cell number was recorded as an estimate derived from reference gene primer amplification. TCRdb's copy holds only in-frame clones and misses some; the assay was immunoSEQ multiplex PCR. The V and J calls and the clone size are those of that table, but D and trimming were determined from the DNA. The sample records under 150,000 clones, about 91% being singletons. There are 14 residues in the CDR3. V was clipped by 5 bases and J by 4 bases, with 14 bases between them. Germline CDR1 LGHDT, CDR2 YNNKEL (reference sequence). Sequencing input: peripheral blood. This clonotype was obtained from a human donor in a cohort sampled during active COVID-19. The J gene is TRBJ1-2, the V gene TRBV3-1 (or the pseudogene TRBV3-2); D may be TRBD1 (6 bases). CDR3 in DNA: TGTGCCAGCAGCTCTAGTGGGGGGGCCTATGGCTACACCTTC. This codes for CASSSSGGAYGYTF.